Here is one T cell receptor (beta chain) with its context. Per the study methods: Nucleated cell counts were estimated from reference gene primer amplification. The data were produced by immunoSEQ multiplex PCR, yet TCRdb's version contains in-frame clones alone and is incomplete. The D gene and trimming were derived from the DNA, and the V and J assignments and clone size from that table. The sample has around 320,000 clones; approximately 90% are singletons. Per germline, CDR1 SGHVS and CDR2 FNYEAQ. With 2 bases clipped from V and 1 base from J, the junction kept 5 bases outside the gene matches. CDR3 length equals 16 residues. The data are from a study of blood T cell repertoires in COVID-19. Study summary: Acute and convalescent COVID-19 samples came from the United States, Italy and Spain.

This TCR was sampled from a man aged 18 to 35 with active or convalescent COVID-19. The chain employs TRBV7-6 and TRBJ2-7, with 10 bases fitting TRBD2. Sequenced: peripheral blood. The CDR3 bases are TGTGCCAGCAGCTTATTGGCTAGCGGGGGTTCCTACGAGCAGTACTTC. It yields the protein CASSLLASGGSYEQYF.